This TCR beta chain appears in the sequencing data of a study of siplizumab effects on memory and regulatory T cells. Study outcomes and limitations: In the presence of siplizumab, alloreactive sequences traceable to unstimulated CD4+ memory cells were significantly reduced. Naive T cells, seemingly more diverse than memory cells, seemed major alloresponse contributors.

The germline gives CDR1 LNHDA, CDR2 SQIVND (reference sequence). This CDR3 spans 14 amino acids. The V and J ends lost 5 bases and 7 bases respectively, with 17 bases between them. In each sample, about 10^5 TCR templates were assayed. Measured with immunoSEQ multiplex PCR; TCRdb has only the in-frame clones, and not every one. In the table there are around 100,000 clones, approximately 94% of which are singletons. Comment on this clone: Its antigen is still unknown.

The gene calls are TRBV19 and TRBJ1-2; D call uncertain. The material sequenced was non-Treg CD4+ T cells sorted from blood. This clonotype originated in a human donor in good health. DNA for the CDR3: TGTGCCAGTAGTTCCTCATCATCGGGGTCTGGCTACACCTTC. Protein product: CASSSSSSGSGYTF.